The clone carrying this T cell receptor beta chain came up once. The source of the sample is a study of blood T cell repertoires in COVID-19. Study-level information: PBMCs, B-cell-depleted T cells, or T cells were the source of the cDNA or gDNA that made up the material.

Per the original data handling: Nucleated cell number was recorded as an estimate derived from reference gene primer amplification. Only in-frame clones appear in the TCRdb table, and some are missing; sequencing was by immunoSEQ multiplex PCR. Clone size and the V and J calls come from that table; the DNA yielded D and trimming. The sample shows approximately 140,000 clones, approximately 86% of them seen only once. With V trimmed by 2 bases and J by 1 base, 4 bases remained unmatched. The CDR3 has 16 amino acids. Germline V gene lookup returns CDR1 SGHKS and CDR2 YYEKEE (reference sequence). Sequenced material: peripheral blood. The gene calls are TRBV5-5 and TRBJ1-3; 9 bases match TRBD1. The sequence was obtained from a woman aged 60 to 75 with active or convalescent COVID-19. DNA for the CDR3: TGTGCCAGCAGCTTCGGACAGGGGACTTCTGGAAACACCATATATTTT. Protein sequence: CASSFGQGTSGNTIYF.